This TCR beta chain originates from a study of cytomegalovirus exposure and HLA in healthy donors. Study results and limitations: Most subjects had HLA-A and HLA-B alleles reportedly predicted accurately by TCR beta sequences. Compared with the approximately 700-donor mean, an Asian-associated ancestry cluster reportedly had fewer N-insertions, according to a later analysis.

Of note for this clone: The antigen is not known.

V lost 1 base and J lost 9; bases outside the gene matches: 4. The CDR3 is made up of 15 amino acids. Germline loops: CDR1 LGHNA, CDR2 YSLEER. Use of 60 Vbeta and 13 Jbeta primers characterized the PCR. Sequencing used immunoSEQ multiplex PCR; TCRdb keeps in-frame clones, though not all of them. The sample holds more than 150,000 clones, around 82% seen once. This TCR derives from a woman aged 45-65 years in good health and CMV-seropositive. The sequenced sample consisted of PBMCs. The chain joins TRBV4-3 to TRBJ2-1, with 12 bases aligning to TRBD2. The CDR3 DNA reads TGCGCCAGCAGCCAAGGACTAGCGGGGGCAATTGAGCAGTTCTTC. Its translation: CASSQGLAGAIEQFF.